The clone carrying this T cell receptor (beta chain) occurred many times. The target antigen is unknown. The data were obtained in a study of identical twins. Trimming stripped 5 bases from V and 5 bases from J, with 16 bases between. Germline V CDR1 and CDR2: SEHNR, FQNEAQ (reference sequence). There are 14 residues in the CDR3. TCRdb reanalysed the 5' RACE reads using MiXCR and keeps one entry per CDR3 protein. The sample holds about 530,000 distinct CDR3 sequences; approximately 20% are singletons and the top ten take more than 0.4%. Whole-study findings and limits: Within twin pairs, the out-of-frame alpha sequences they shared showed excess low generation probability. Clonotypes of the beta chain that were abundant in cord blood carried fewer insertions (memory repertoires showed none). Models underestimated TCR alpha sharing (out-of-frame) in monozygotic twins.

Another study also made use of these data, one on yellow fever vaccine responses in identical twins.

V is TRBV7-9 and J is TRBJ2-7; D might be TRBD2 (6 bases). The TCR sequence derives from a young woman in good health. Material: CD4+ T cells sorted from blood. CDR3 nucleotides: TGTGCCAGCAGCCTTAGACTAGACTGGAACGAGCAGTACTTC. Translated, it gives CASSLRLDWNEQYF.